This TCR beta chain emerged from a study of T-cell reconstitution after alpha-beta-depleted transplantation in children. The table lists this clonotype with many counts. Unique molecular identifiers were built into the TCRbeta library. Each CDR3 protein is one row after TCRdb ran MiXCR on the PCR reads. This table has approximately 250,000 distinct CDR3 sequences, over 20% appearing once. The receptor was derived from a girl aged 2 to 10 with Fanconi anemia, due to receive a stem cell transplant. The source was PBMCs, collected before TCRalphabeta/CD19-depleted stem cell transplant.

The CDR3 spells CASGLGQPQHF. The CDR3 DNA is TGTGCCAGCGGTTTAGGTCAGCCCCAGCATTTT. V gene TRBV9 combines with J gene TRBJ1-5, with unresolved D. The CDR3 covers 11 residues. Germline loops: CDR1 SGDLS, CDR2 YYNGEE. V lost 7 bases and J lost 6, with 8 bases in between. Using reference TRBV9 and TRBJ1-5 for the parts outside the CDR3, the full variable domain is DSGVTQTPKHLITATGQRVTLRCSPRSGDLSVYWYQQSLDQGLQFLIQYYNGEERAKGNILERFSAQQFPDLHSELNLSSLELGDSALYFCASGLGQPQHFGDGTRLSIL.